This TCR beta chain was recovered during a study of T-cell reconstitution after alpha-beta-depleted transplantation in children. Study-level points and caveats: Where some patients showed high TCRbeta diversity at day 60, it came from recipient T cells and thymic progenitors that had survived. Several hundred rapidly expanded clones from non-depleted graft cells reportedly supplied alpha-beta T cells about two months post-transplant.

The sample holds many counts of this clonotype. Its antigen is currently unknown. Unique molecular identifiers were used to barcode this TCRbeta library. TCRdb itself ran the PCR reads through MiXCR, one entry per CDR3 protein. The sample holds 200,000 to 300,000 distinct CDR3 sequences, around 25% seen once. The CDR3 length is 13 residues. V shed 10 bases and J shed 4 bases, with 16 bases lying between them. The germline CDR1 and CDR2 sequences are MNHNY and SVGAGI (reference sequence). The source material was PBMCs, mostly from graft donor cells, sampled 360 days after TCRalphabeta/CD19-depleted stem cell transplant. V is TRBV6-6 and J is TRBJ1-1, with D unresolved. This clonotype originated in a female patient between 2 and 15 years old who had a stem cell transplant for congenital amegakaryocytic thrombocytopenia, so the T cells may come from the graft donor. The CDR3 sequence is CATHLEGSTEAFF. CDR3 DNA sequence: TGTGCCACCCACCTCGAGGGCAGCACTGAAGCTTTCTTT.